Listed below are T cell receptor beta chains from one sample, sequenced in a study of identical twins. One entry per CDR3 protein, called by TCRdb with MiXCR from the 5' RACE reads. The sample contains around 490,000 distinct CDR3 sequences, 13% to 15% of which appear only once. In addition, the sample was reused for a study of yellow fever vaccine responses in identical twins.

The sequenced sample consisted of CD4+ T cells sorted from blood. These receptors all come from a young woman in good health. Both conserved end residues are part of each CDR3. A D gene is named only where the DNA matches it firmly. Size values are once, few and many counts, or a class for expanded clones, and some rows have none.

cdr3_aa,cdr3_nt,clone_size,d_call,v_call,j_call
CASLPALAGTGELFF,TGTGCCAGCTTACCCGCGCTAGCGGGCACCGGGGAGCTGTTTTTT,NA,TRBD2,TRBV12-3/TRBV12-4,TRBJ2-2
CASTKLAETDTQYF,TGTGCCAGCACCAAACTAGCGGAAACAGATACGCAGTATTTT,many,TRBD2,TRBV12-3/TRBV12-4,TRBJ2-3
CASSDFYGYTF,TGTGCCAGCAGCGATTTCTATGGCTACACCTTC,NA,NA,TRBV6-1,TRBJ1-2
CSAGVRGGNGAKNIQYF,TGCAGTGCAGGGGTTCGAGGGGGCAACGGAGCCAAAAACATTCAGTACTTC,NA,TRBD1,TRBV20-1,TRBJ2-4
CASRVPGQGDEQYF,TGCGCCTCGAGGGTCCCCGGACAGGGCGACGAGCAGTACTTC,few,TRBD1,TRBV20-1,TRBJ2-7
CASSTNSPYEQYF,TGTGCCAGCAGTACAAACTCCCCCTACGAGCAGTACTTC,NA,NA,TRBV28,TRBJ2-7
CASSVVPGVFNEQYF,TGCGCCAGCAGCGTAGTCCCAGGGGTTTTCAACGAGCAGTACTTC,NA,NA,TRBV4-1,TRBJ2-7
CASSPQGAQNNEQFF,TGTGCCAGCTCACCACAGGGGGCCCAGAACAATGAGCAGTTCTTC,NA,TRBD1,TRBV18,TRBJ2-1
CASSLDAADTQYF,TGTGCCAGCAGCTTAGACGCGGCAGATACGCAGTATTTT,NA,NA,TRBV7-9,TRBJ2-3
CATGREGNQPQHF,TGTGCCACCGGCCGGGAAGGCAATCAGCCCCAGCATTTT,few,NA,TRBV24-1,TRBJ1-5
CSAREGTNEQYF,TGCAGTGCTAGAGAGGGGACTAACGAGCAGTACTTC,few,TRBD2,TRBV20-1,TRBJ2-7
CATSKPAGGETQYF,TGTGCCACCAGCAAGCCAGCGGGAGGGGAGACCCAGTACTTC,few,TRBD2,TRBV15,TRBJ2-5
CASSLEASGRPDTQYF,TGTGCCAGCAGTTTAGAGGCTAGCGGGAGGCCAGATACGCAGTATTTT,NA,TRBD2,TRBV28,TRBJ2-3
CASSLDQGTGGREQFF,TGTGCCAGCAGCTTAGACCAAGGGACAGGCGGGAGGGAGCAGTTCTTC,NA,NA,TRBV7-8,TRBJ2-1
CSSGVRGPSSGELFF,TGCAGTTCGGGGGTGCGGGGGCCCTCCAGCGGGGAGCTGTTTTTT,NA,NA,TRBV20-1,TRBJ2-2
CASSLQAGTNTGELFF,TGTGCCAGCAGTTTACAGGCGGGGACTAACACCGGGGAGCTGTTTTTT,many,NA,TRBV12-3/TRBV12-4,TRBJ2-2